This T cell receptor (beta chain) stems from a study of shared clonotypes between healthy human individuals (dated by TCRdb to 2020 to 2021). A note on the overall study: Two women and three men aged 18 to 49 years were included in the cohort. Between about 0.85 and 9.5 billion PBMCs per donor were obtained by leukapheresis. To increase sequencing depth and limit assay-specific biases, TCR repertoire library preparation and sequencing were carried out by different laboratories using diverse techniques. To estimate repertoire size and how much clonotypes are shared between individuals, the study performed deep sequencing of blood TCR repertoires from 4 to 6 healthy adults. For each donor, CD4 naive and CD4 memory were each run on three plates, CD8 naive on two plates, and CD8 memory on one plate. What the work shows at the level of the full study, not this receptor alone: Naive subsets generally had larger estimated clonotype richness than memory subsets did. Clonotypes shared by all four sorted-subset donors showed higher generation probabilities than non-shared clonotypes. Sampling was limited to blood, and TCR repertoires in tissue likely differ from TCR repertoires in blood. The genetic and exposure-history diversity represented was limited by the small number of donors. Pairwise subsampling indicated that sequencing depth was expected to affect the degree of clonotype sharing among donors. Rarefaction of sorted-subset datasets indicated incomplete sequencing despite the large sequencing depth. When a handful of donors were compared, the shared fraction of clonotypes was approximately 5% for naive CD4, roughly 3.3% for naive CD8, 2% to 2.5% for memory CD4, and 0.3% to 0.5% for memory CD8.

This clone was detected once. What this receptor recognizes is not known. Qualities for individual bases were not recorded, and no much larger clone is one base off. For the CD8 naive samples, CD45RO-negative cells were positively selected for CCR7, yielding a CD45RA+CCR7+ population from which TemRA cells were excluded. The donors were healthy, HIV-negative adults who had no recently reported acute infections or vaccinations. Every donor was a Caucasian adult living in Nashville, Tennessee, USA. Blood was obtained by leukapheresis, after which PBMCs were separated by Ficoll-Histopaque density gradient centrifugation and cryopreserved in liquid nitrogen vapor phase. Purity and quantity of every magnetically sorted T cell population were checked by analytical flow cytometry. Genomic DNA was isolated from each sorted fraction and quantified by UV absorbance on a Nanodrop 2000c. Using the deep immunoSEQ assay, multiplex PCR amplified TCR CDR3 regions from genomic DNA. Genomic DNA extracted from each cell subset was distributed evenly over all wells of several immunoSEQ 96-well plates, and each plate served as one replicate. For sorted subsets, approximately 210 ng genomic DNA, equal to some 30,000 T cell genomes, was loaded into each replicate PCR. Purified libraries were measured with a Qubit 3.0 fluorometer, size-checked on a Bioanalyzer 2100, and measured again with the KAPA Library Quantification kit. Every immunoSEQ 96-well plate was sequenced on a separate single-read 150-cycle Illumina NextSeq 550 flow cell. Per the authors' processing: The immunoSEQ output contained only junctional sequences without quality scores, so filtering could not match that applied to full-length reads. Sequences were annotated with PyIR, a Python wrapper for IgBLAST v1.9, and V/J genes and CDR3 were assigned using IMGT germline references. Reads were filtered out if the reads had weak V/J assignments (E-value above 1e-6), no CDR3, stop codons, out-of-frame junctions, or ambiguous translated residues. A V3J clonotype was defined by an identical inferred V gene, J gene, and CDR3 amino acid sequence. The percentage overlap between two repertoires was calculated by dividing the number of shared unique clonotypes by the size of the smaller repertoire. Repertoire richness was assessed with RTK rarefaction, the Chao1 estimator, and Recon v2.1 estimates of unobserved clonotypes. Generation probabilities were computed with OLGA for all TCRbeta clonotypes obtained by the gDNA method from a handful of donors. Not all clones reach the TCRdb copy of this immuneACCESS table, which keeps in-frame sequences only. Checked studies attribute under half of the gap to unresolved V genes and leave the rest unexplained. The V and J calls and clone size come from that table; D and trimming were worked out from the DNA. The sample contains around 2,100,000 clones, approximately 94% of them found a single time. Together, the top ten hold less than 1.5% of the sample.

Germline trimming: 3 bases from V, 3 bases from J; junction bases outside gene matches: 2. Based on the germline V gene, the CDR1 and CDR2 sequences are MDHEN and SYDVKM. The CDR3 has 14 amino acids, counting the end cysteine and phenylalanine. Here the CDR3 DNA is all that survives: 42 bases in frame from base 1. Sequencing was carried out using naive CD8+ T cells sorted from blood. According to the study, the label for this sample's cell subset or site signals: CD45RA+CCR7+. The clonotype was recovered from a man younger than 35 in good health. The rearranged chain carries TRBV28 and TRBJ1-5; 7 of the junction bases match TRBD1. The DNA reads TGTGCCAGCAGTTTGACAGGGAACAATCAGCCCCAGCATTTT. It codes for CASSLTGNNQPQHF.